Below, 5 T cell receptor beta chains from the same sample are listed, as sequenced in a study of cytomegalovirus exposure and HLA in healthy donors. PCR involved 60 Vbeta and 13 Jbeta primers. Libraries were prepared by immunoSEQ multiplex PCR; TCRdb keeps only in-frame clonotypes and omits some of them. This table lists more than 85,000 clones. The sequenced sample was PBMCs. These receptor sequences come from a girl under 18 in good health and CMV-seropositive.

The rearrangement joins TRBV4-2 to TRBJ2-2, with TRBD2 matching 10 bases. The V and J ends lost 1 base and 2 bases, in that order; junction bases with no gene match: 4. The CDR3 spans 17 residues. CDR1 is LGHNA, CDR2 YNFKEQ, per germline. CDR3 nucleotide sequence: TGTGCCAGCAGCCAAGCCCTAGCGGGGGCAAACACCGGGGAGCTGTTTTTT. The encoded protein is CASSQALAGANTGELFF.

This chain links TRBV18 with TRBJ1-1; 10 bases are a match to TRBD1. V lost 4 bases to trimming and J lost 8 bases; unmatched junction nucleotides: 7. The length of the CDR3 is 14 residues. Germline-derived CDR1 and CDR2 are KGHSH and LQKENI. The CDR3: CASSQDGTGVEAFF. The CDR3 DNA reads TGTGCCAGCTCACAGGACGGGACAGGGGTCGAAGCTTTCTTT.

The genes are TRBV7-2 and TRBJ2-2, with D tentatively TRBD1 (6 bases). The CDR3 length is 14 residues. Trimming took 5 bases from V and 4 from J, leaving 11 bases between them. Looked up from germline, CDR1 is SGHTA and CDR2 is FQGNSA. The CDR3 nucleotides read TGTGCCAGCAGCCAATACAGGGCCACCGGGGAGCTGTTTTTT. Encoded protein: CASSQYRATGELFF.

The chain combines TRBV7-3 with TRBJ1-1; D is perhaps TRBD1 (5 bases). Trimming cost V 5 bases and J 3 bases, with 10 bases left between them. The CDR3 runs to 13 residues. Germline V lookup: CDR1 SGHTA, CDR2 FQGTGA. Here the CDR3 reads CASSTQGDTEAFF. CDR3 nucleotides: TGTGCCAGCAGCACTCAGGGCGACACTGAAGCTTTCTTT.

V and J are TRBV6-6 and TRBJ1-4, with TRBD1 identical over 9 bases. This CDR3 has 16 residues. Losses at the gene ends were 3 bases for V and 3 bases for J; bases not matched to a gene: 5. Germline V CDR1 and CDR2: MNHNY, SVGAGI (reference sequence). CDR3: CASSYTGGGSNEKLFF. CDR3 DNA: TGTGCCAGCAGTTATACAGGGGGCGGATCTAATGAAAAACTGTTTTTT.